This T cell receptor beta chain was identified during a study of shared clonotypes between healthy human individuals. Study-wide points: Shared clonotypes across all four donors exceeded non-shared ones in generation probability.

Worth noting for this clone: No antigen is known for it.

The germline V gene encodes CDR1 SGHTA and CDR2 FQGNSA. The V segment lost 5 bases and the J segment 0 bases; nucleotides outside the gene matches: 9. The CDR3 consists of 17 residues. Assay: immunoSEQ multiplex PCR; the TCRdb copy retains only in-frame clones and omits some. Of about 2.1 million clones in the sample, around 95% are singletons; the top ten hold around 1.7%. CD45RO negativity and positive selection for CCR7 defined naive CD8 cells, a population that excluded terminally differentiated effector memory CD45RA+ cells. This sequence joins TRBV7-2 and TRBJ2-2; 7 bases line up with TRBD2. The TCR comes from a man aged 18 to 35 in good health. Some clones in this sample may be carry-over from other donors' samples. The sequenced sample consisted of naive CD8+ T cells from PBMCs. CDR3 amino acids: CASSPFDLAANTGELFF. In DNA, the CDR3 is TGTGCCAGCAGCCCCTTTGATCTAGCGGCGAACACCGGGGAGCTGTTTTTT. Drawing the rest from reference TRBV7-2 and TRBJ2-2, the complete variable domain is GAGVSQSPSNKVTEKGKDVELRCDPISGHTALYWYRQSLGQGLEFLIYFQGNSAPDKSGLPSDRFSAERTGGSVSTLTIQRTQQEDSAVYLCASSPFDLAANTGELFFGEGSRLTVL.